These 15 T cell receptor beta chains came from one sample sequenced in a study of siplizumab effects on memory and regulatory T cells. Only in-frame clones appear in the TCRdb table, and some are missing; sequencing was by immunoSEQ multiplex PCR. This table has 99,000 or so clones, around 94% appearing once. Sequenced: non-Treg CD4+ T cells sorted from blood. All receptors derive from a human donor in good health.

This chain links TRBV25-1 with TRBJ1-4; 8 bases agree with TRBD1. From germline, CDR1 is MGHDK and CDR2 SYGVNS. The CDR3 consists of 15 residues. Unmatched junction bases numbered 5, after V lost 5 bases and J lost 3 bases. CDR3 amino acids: CASSPRTGPNEKLFF. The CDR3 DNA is TGTGCCAGCAGTCCGCGGACAGGGCCTAATGAAAAACTGTTTTTT.

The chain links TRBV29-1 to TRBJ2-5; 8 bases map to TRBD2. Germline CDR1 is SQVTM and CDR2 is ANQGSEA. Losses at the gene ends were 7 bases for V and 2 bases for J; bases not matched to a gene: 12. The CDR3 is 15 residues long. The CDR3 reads CSARWGSGVQETQYF. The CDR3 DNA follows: TGCAGCGCTAGGTGGGGTAGCGGGGTACAAGAGACCCAGTACTTC.

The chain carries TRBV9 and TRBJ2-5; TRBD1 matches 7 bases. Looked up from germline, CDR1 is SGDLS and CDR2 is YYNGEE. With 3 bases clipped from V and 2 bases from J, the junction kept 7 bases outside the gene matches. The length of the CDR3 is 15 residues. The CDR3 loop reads CASSAKLGQQETQYF. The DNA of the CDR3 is TGTGCCAGCAGCGCCAAACTGGGACAGCAAGAGACCCAGTACTTC.

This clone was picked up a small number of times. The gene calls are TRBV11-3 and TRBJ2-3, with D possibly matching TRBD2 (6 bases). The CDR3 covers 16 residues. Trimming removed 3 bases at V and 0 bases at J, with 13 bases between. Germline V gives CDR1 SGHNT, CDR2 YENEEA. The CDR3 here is CASSFRGTLSTDTQYF. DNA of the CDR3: TGTGCCAGCAGCTTCCGGGGGACTCTTAGCACAGATACGCAGTATTTT. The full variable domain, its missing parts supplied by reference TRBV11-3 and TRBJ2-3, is EAGVVQSPRYKIIEKKQPVAFWCNPISGHNTLYWYLQNLGQGPELLIRYENEEAVDDSQLPKDRFSAERLKGVDSTLKIQPAELGDSAVYLCASSFRGTLSTDTQYFGPGTRLTVL.

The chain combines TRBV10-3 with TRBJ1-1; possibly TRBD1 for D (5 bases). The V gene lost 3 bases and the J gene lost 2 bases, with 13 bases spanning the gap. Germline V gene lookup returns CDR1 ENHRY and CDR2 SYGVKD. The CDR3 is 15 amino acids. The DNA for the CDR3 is TGTGCCATCAGTGACCCAGGGCTCCCAAACACTGAAGCTTTCTTT. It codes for CAISDPGLPNTEAFF.

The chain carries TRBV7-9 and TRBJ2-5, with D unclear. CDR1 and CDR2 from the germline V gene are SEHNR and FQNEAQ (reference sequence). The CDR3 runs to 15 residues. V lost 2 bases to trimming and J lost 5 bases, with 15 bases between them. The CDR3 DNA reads TGTGCCAGCAGCTTATTGTCGTTAGGAAGGGAGACCCAGTACTTC. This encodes CASSLLSLGRETQYF. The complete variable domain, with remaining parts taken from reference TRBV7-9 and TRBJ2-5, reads DTGVSQNPRHKITKRGQNVTFRCDPISEHNRLYWYRQTLGQGPEFLTYFQNEAQLEKSRLLSDRFSAERPKGSFSTLEIQRTEQGDSAMYLCASSLLSLGRETQYFGPGTRLLVL.

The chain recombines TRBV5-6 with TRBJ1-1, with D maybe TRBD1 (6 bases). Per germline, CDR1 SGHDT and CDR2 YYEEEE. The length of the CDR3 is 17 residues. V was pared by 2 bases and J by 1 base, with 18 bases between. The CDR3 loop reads CASSFFTRGGANTEAFF. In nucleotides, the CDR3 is TGTGCCAGCAGCTTTTTTACGAGAGGGGGGGCGAACACTGAAGCTTTCTTT.

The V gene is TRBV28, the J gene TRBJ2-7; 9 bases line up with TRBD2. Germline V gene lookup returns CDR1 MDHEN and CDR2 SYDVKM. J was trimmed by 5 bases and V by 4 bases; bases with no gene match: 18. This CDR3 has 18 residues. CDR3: CASSSIRQAGGESHEQYF. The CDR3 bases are TGTGCCAGCAGTTCGATCCGTCAAGCGGGAGGAGAATCCCACGAGCAGTACTTC.

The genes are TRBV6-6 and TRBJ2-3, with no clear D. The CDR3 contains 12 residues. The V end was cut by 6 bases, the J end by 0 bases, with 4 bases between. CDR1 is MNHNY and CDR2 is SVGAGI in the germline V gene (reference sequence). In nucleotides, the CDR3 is TGTGCCAGCAGAGTTAGCACAGATACGCAGTATTTT. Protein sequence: CASRVSTDTQYF.

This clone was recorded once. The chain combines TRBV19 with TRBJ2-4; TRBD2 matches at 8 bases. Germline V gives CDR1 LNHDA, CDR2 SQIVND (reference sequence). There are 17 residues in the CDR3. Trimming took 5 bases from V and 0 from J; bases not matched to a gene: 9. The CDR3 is CASSVPGLARAKNIQYF. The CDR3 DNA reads TGTGCCAGTAGTGTTCCCGGACTAGCTCGAGCCAAAAACATTCAGTACTTC.

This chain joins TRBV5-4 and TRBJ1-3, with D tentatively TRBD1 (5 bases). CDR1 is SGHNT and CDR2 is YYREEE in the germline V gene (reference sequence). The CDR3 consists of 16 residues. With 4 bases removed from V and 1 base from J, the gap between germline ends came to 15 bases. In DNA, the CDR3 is TGTGCCAGCAGCCGACGGGACGCTCGATCTGGAAACACCATATATTTT. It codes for CASSRRDARSGNTIYF.

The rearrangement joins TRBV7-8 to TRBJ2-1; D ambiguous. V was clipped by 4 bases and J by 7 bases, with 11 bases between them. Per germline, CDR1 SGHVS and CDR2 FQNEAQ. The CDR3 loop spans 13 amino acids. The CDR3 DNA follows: TGTGCCAGCAGCTCCCATGGACCAAATGAGCAGTTCTTC. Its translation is CASSSHGPNEQFF.

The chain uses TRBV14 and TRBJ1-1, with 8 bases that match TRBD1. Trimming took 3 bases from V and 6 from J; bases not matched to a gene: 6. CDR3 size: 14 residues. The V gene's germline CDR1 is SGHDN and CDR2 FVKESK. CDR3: CASSHRGQAPEAFF. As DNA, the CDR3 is TGTGCCAGCAGCCACCGGGGACAGGCCCCTGAAGCTTTCTTT.

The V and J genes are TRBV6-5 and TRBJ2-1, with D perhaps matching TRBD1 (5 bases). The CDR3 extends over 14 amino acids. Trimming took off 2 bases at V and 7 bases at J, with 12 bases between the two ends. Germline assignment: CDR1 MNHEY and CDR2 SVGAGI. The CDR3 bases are TGTGCCAGCAGTTACGGGCAGGGTTGGAATGAGCAGTTCTTC. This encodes CASSYGQGWNEQFF.

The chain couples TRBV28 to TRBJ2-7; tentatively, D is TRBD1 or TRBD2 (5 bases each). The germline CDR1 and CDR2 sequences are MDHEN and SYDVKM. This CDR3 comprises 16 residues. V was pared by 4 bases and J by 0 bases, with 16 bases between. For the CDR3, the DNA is TGTGCCAGCAGTTCCCCGGGGCTCCCCGGCTCCTACGAGCAGTACTTC. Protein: CASSSPGLPGSYEQYF.